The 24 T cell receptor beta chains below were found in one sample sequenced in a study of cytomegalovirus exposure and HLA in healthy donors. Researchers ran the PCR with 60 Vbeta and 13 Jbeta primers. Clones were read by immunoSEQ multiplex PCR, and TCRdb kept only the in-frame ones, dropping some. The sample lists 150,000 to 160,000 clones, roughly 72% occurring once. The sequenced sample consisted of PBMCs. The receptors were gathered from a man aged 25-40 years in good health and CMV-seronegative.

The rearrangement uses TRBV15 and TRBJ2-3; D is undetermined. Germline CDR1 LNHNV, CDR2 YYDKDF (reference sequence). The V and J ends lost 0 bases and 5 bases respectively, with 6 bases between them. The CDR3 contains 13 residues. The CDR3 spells CATSRDRQDTQYF. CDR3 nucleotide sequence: TGTGCCACCAGCAGAGATAGACAAGATACGCAGTATTTT.

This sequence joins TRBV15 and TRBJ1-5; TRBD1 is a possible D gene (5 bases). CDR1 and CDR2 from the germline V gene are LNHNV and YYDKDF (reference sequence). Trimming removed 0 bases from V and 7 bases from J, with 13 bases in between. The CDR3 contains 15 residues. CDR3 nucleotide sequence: TGTGCCACCAGCAGAGATAAGGGCGGGGGACAGCCCCAGCATTTT. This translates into CATSRDKGGGQPQHF.

This chain's CDR3 is CASSLPNSGNTDTQYF. CDR3 DNA sequence: TGTGCCAGCAGCTTGCCGAATAGCGGGAACACAGATACGCAGTATTTT. This sequence joins TRBV5-4 and TRBJ2-3, with TRBD2 matching 8 bases. J lost 2 bases, V lost 1 base, and 6 bases had no gene match. The CDR3 covers 16 residues. CDR1 is SGHNT, CDR2 YYREEE, per germline (reference sequence).

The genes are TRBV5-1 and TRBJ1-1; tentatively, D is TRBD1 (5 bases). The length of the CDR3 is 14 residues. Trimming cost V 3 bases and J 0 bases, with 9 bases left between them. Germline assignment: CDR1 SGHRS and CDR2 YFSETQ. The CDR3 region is CASSSTEMNTEAFF. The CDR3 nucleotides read TGCGCCAGCAGCTCGACAGAAATGAACACTGAAGCTTTCTTT. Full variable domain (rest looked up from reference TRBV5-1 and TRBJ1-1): KAGVTQTPRYLIKTRGQQVTLSCSPISGHRSVSWYQQTPGQGLQFLFEYFSETQRNKGNFPGRFSGRQFSNSRSEMNVSTLELGDSALYLCASSSTEMNTEAFFGQGTRLTVV.

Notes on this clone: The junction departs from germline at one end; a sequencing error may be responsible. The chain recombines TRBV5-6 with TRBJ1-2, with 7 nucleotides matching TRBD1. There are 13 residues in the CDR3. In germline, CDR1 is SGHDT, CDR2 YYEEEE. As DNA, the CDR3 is TGTGCCAGCAGCCCCGGGACAGCCTATGGCTACCCCTTC. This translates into CASSPGTAYGYPF.

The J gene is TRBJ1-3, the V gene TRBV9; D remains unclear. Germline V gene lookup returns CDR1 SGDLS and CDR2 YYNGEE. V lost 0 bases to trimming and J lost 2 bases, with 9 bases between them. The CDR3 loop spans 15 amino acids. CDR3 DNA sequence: TGTGCCAGCAGCGTAGCCTGGGAGGCTGGAAACACCATATATTTT. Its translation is CASSVAWEAGNTIYF.

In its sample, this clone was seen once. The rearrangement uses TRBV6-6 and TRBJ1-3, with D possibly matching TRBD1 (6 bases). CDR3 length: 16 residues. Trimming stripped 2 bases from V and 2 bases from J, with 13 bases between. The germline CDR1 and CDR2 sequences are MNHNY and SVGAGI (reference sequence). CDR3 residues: CASSYTQGSPGNTIYF. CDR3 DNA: TGTGCCAGCAGTTACACCCAGGGGTCCCCTGGAAACACCATATATTTT.

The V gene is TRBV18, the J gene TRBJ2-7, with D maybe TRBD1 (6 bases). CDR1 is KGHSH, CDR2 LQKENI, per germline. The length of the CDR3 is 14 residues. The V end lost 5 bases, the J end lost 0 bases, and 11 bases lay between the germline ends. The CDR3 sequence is CASSETGLSYEQYF. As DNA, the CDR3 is TGTGCCAGCTCAGAGACAGGTCTCTCCTACGAGCAGTACTTC.

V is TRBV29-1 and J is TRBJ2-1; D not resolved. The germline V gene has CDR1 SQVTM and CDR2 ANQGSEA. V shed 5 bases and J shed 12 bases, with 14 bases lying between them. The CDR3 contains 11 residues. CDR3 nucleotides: TGCAGCGTTTGGTACGATCGAGGGCAGTTCTTC. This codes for CSVWYDRGQFF.

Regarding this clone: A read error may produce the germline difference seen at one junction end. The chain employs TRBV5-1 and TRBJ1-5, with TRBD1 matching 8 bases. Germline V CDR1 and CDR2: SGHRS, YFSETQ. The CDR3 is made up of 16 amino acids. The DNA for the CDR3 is TGCGCCAGCAGCTTGGGGGACAGGCTAGATTTGGAGCCCCAGAATTTT. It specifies CASSLGDRLDLEPQNF.

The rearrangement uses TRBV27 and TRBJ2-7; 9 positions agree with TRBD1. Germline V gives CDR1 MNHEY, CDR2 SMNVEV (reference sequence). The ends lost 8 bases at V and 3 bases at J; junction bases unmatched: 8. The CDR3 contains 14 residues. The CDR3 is CASGSGTGFYEQYF. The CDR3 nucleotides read TGTGCCAGCGGATCCGGGACAGGGTTCTACGAGCAGTACTTC.

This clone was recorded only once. The CDR3 loop is CASSLGGGTQYF. CDR3 bases: TGTGCCAGCAGCTTGGGAGGGGGGACCCAGTACTTC. The chain recombines TRBV5-6 with TRBJ2-5, with a possible D match to TRBD1 (6 bases). The CDR3 consists of 12 residues. V was pared by 0 bases and J by 7 bases, with 7 bases between. CDR1 is SGHDT and CDR2 is YYEEEE in the germline V gene.

CDR3 bases: TGTGCCAGCAGCTTGGGGGGACAGGGAACGAACACTGAAGCTTTCTTT. Its translation: CASSLGGQGTNTEAFF. The chain employs TRBV7-6 and TRBJ1-1, with 9 bases that match TRBD1. V shed 3 bases and J 1 base; nucleotides not matched to a gene: 6. Germline V gives CDR1 SGHVS, CDR2 FNYEAQ. The CDR3 runs 16 residues.

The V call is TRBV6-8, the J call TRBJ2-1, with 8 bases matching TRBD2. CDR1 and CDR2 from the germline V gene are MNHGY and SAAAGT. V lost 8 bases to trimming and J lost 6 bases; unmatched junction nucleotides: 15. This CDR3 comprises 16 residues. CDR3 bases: TGTGCCAGCGGGGATTCGGTAGCGGGGAGGTCCAATGAGCAGTTCTTC. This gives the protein CASGDSVAGRSNEQFF.

CDR3 residues: CASSPGTSGDLETQYF. The CDR3 DNA reads TGTGCCAGCAGCCCAGGGACTAGCGGGGACTTGGAGACCCAGTACTTC. The chain carries TRBV5-4 and TRBJ2-5, with TRBD2 identical over 13 bases. This CDR3 region has 16 residues. V shed 4 bases, J shed 5 bases, and the junction held 8 bases outside the gene matches. The germline V gene encodes CDR1 SGHNT and CDR2 YYREEE (reference sequence).

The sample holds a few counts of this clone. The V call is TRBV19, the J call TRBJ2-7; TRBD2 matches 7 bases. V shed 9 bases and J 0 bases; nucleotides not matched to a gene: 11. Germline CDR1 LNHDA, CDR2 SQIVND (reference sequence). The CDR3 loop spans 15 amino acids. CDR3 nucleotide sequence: TGTGCCAGCCCGGCCGGGGGGTTGAGCTCCTACGAGCAGTACTTC. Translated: CASPAGGLSSYEQYF.

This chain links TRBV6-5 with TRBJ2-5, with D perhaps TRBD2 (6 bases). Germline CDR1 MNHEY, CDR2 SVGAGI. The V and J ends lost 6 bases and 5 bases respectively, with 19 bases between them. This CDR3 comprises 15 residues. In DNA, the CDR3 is TGTGCCAGCAGGGGGGGAGCGGTTAGGTGGGAGACCCAGTACTTC. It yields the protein CASRGGAVRWETQYF.

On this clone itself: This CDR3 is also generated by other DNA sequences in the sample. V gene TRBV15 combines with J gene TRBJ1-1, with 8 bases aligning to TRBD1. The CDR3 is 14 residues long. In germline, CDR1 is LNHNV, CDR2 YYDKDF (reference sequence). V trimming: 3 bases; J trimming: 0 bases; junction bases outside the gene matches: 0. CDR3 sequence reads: CATSRDRVNTEAFF. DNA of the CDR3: TGTGCCACCAGCAGGGACAGGGTGAACACTGAAGCTTTCTTT.

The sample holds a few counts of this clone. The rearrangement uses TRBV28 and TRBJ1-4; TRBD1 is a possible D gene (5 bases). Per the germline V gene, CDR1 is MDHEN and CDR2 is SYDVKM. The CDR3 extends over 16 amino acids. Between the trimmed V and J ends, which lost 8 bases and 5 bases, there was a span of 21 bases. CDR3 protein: CASGGDSPYGNEKLFF. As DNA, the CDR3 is TGTGCCAGCGGTGGGGACTCCCCCTACGGAAATGAAAAACTGTTTTTT.

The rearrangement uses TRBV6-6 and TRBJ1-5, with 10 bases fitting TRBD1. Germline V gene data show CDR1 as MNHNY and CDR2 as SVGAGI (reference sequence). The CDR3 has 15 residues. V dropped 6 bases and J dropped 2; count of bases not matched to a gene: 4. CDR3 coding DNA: TGTGCCAGCAGGCAGACAGGGGGCGGCAATCAGCCCCAGCATTTT. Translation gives CASRQTGGGNQPQHF.

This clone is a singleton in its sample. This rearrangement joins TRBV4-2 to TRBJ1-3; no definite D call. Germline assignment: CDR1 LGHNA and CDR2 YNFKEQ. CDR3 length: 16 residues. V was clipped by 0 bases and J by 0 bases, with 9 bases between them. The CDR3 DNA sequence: TGTGCCAGCAGCCAAGAAGCTCTAGGCTCTGGAAACACCATATATTTT. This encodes CASSQEALGSGNTIYF.

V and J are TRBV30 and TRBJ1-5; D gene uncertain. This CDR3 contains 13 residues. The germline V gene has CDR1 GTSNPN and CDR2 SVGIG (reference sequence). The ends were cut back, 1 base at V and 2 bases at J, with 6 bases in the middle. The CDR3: CAWSDTGNQPQHF. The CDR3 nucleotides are TGTGCCTGGAGTGATACAGGCAATCAGCCCCAGCATTTT.

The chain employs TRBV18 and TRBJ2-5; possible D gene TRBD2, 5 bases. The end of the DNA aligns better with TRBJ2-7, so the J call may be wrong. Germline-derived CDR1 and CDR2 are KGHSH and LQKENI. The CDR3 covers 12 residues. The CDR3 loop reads CASSPEAYEQYF. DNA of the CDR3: TGTGCCAGCTCACCGGAGGCCTACGAGCAGTACTTC.

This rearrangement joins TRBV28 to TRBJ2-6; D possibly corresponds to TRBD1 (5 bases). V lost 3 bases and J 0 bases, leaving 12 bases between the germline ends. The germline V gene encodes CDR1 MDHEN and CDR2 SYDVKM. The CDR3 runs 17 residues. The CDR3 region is CASSLAGYLSGANVLTF. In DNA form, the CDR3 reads TGTGCCAGCAGTTTGGCAGGGTACCTCTCTGGGGCCAACGTCCTGACTTTC.